A selection of T cell receptor beta chains follows, all from one sample in a study of T-cell memory formation after mild COVID-19. TCRdb reanalysed the 5' RACE reads using MiXCR and keeps one entry per CDR3 protein. Here the sample spans roughly 250,000 distinct CDR3 sequences, over 15% being singletons. What was sequenced was PBMCs or a T cell subset sorted from them (not recorded which). These TCRs come from a man between 18 and 35 years old who had mild COVID-19 (a few samples of this study predate the infection). Cell type and time point are not known. Each CDR3 is given with its conserved first and last residue. The order of the fields is V gene, D gene, J gene, clone size, CDR3 protein, CDR3 DNA. D genes are given only for firm matches. Clone size, where shown, is once, few, many, or a class for clones that have expanded.

TRBV4-2	TRBD2	TRBJ2-2	few	CASSPLAGANTGELFF	TGTGCCAGCAGCCCCCTAGCGGGGGCGAACACCGGGGAGCTGTTTTTT
TRBV7-2	TRBD2	TRBJ2-1	many	CASSLVRLAVYNEQFF	TGTGCCAGCAGCTTAGTGCGTCTAGCGGTTTACAATGAGCAGTTCTTC
TRBV20-1	.	TRBJ1-1	.	CSARDGKGSEAFF	TGCAGTGCTAGAGATGGGAAGGGGTCTGAAGCTTTCTTT
TRBV4-2	.	TRBJ2-1	few	CASSSPQYNEQFF	TGTGCCAGCAGCTCACCTCAGTACAATGAGCAGTTCTTC
TRBV5-1	TRBD2	TRBJ2-7	.	CASSPSGSYEQYF	TGCGCCAGCAGCCCCAGCGGGAGCTACGAGCAGTACTTC
TRBV10-3	TRBD1	TRBJ2-3	few	CATATGAYTDTQYF	TGTGCCACCGCGACAGGGGCATATACAGATACGCAGTATTTT
TRBV6-2/TRBV6-3	TRBD2	TRBJ2-5	few	CASSWGGAGATSQYF	TGTGCCAGCAGTTGGGGGGGAGCGGGGGCCACTTCCCAGTACTTC
TRBV5-8	.	TRBJ2-5	.	CASSLARVQETQYF	TGTGCCAGCAGCTTGGCCAGGGTGCAAGAGACCCAGTACTTC
TRBV7-9	.	TRBJ1-2	.	CASSFRGVGRSPGYGYTF	TGTGCCAGCAGCTTTAGGGGTGTTGGTCGCAGCCCCGGGTATGGCTACACCTTC
TRBV6-5	TRBD1	TRBJ2-3	few	CASRRPGGYPDTQYF	TGTGCCAGCAGACGACCAGGGGGTTATCCGGATACGCAGTATTTT
TRBV5-1	TRBD2	TRBJ2-2	few	CASSLVLAGDPGELFF	TGCGCCAGCAGCTTGGTCCTAGCGGGGGATCCCGGGGAGCTGTTTTTT
TRBV12-3/TRBV12-4	TRBD1	TRBJ1-6	.	CASRRDSNSPLHF	TGTGCCAGCAGACGGGACAGTAATTCACCCCTCCACTTT
TRBV9	.	TRBJ1-6	few	CASSVVPGRNSPLHF	TGTGCCAGCAGCGTAGTGCCAGGGCGGAATTCACCCCTCCACTTT
TRBV10-3	.	TRBJ2-7	few	CAISGAYEQYF	TGTGCCATCAGTGGGGCCTACGAGCAGTACTTC
TRBV10-3	.	TRBJ2-7	many	CAISAGQGDTYEQYF	TGTGCCATCAGTGCAGGCCAGGGCGACACCTACGAGCAGTACTTC
TRBV4-1	.	TRBJ2-1	.	CASSQVDGPEQFF	TGCGCCAGCAGCCAAGTCGACGGCCCGGAGCAGTTCTTC